These T cell receptor beta chains were read from a single sample in a study of T cell changes during pregnancy in multiple sclerosis. Measured with immunoSEQ multiplex PCR; TCRdb has only the in-frame clones, and not every one. In the table there are tens of thousands of clones, about 93% of which are singletons. The sample was CD4+ T cells from peripheral blood mononuclear cells, taken in the second trimester of pregnancy. Receptors originate from a female donor with multiple sclerosis, enrolled in a pregnancy study. Both conserved end residues are part of each CDR3. D genes are given only for firm matches. Where a row states a size, it is once, few, many or the class of an expanded clone; other rows omit it.

. . TRBJ2-3 TRBV7-2 TGTGCCAGCAGCCACAGGGACTATGGGAAAACAGATACGCAGTATTTT CASSHRDYGKTDTQYF
. TRBD1 TRBJ2-7 TRBV28 TGTGCCAGCAGTTTAATAGGACAGGGGTCCACCGAGCAGTACTTC CASSLIGQGSTEQYF
. . TRBJ2-7 TRBV11-3 TGTGCCAGCAGCTCCTGGGTTGGAGAATACGAGCAGTACTTC CASSSWVGEYEQYF
. . TRBJ1-2 TRBV5-1 TGCGCCAGCAGTCCCCAAGGAGATGGCTACACCTTC CASSPQGDGYTF
. . TRBJ1-4 TRBV18 TGTGCCAGCTCACCAAGACTTAATGAAAAACTGTTTTTT CASSPRLNEKLFF
. TRBD1 TRBJ1-1 TRBV6-5 TGTGCCAGCAGTGCCACGGACAGGCACACTGAAGCTTTCTTT CASSATDRHTEAFF
. . TRBJ1-1 TRBV30 TGTGCCTGGAGTGTAACGGGGATGAACACTGAAGCTTTCTTT CAWSVTGMNTEAFF
few TRBD2 TRBJ2-7 TRBV7-2 TGTGCCAGCAGCTTAGAAGGGACTAGCGGGAGATGGGAGCAGTACTTC CASSLEGTSGRWEQYF
. . TRBJ2-5 TRBV18 TGTGCCAGCTCACCGGTCGTCAGGGAAGAGACCCAGTACTTC CASSPVVREETQYF
. . TRBJ1-1 TRBV9 TGTGCCAGCAGCTCAGTGGGGGGGGCGTACACTGAAGCTTTCTTT CASSSVGGAYTEAFF
once TRBD1 TRBJ2-1 TRBV4-3 TGCGCCAGCAGCCAAGGTTGGCGGGACAGGGCATACTCCTACAATGAGCAGTTCTTC CASSQGWRDRAYSYNEQFF
. TRBD1 TRBJ1-2 TRBV15 TGTGCCACCAGCAGAGATGTGGGGACAGGGATGGGGGGCTACACCTTC CATSRDVGTGMGGYTF
. . TRBJ2-1 TRBV15 TGTGCCACCAGCAGAGATTACAGCTACAATGAGCAGTTCTTC CATSRDYSYNEQFF
. . TRBJ2-2 TRBV19 TGTGCCAGTAGACATTCACCATTAACCACCGGGGAGCTGTTTTTT CASRHSPLTTGELFF
once . TRBJ1-1 TRBV5-6 TGTGCCAGCAGCTCCAGGGCTATGAACACTGAAGCTTTCTTT CASSSRAMNTEAFF
once . TRBJ1-3 TRBV5-4 TGTGCCAGCAGCTTTAATCCTCTGAGCTCTGGAAACACCATATATTTT CASSFNPLSSGNTIYF
. TRBD2 TRBJ2-1 TRBV7-2 TGTGCCAGCAGGATGCGGACTAGCGGGAATAGCGATGAGCAGTTCTTC CASRMRTSGNSDEQFF
. TRBD1 TRBJ1-1 TRBV28 TGTGCCAGCACGCCGGACAGGAGAAGAACTGAAGCTTTCTTT CASTPDRRRTEAFF
once TRBD1 TRBJ2-7 TRBV11-1 TGTGCCAGCAGCCGACAGCAGGGGGCCTCCTACGAGCAGTACTTC CASSRQQGASYEQYF
few TRBD2 TRBJ2-7 TRBV29-1 TGCAGCGTTGAACCAGGCAGCGGGGGAACCTACGAGCAGTACTTC CSVEPGSGGTYEQYF
. TRBD1 TRBJ1-6 TRBV13 TGTGCCAGCAGCACTTGGGACAGGGGGCCGGCGGCACCCCTCCACTTT CASSTWDRGPAAPLHF
. TRBD2 TRBJ2-7 TRBV27 TGTGCCAGCAGTTTGGGGGGGACTCAGTACTTC CASSLGGTQYF
once TRBD2 TRBJ2-2 TRBV7-9 TGTGCCAGCAGCTCACACTCTAGCGGGAGGGCCGGGGAGCTGTTTTTT CASSSHSSGRAGELFF
once . TRBJ2-2 TRBV5-1 TGCGCCAGCAGCCTCGGGACATTCGCGAACACCGGGGAGCTGTTTTTT CASSLGTFANTGELFF
. TRBD2 TRBJ2-1 TRBV2 TGTGCCAGCAGCGGGACTAGCGGGAGGGGCGATGAGCAGTTCTTC CASSGTSGRGDEQFF
few . TRBJ1-5 TRBV7-2 TGTGCCAGCAGCCCCGGGGAGGCTCAGCCCCAGCATTTT CASSPGEAQPQHF
once . TRBJ2-1 TRBV11-3 TGTGCCAGCAGCCCCCGGGACTCCAATGAGCAGTTCTTC CASSPRDSNEQFF
. TRBD2 TRBJ2-1 TRBV19 TGTGCCAGTAGTATAGGGACTAGCCCGTTCTTC CASSIGTSPFF
. TRBD2 TRBJ2-1 TRBV7-7 TGTGCCAGCAGCCCGGGACTAGCGGGGGGCTTGAGCTCCTACAATGAGCAGTTCTTC CASSPGLAGGLSSYNEQFF
. . TRBJ2-3 TRBV11-2 TGTGCCAGCAGCTTTAGTGGTTACGGCACAGATACGCAGTATTTT CASSFSGYGTDTQYF
. . TRBJ2-7 TRBV7-2 TGTGCCAGCAGCTGGGGGCCAGCGTACGAGCAGTACTTC CASSWGPAYEQYF
. . TRBJ1-1 TRBV28 TGTGCCAGCACGGCGCCCGGGGGCACTGAAGCTTTCTTT CASTAPGGTEAFF
. TRBD2 TRBJ2-7 TRBV7-9 TGTGCCAGCAGCCCCCCCGGGCGGGAGGTCTCCTACGAGCAGTACTTC CASSPPGREVSYEQYF
. . TRBJ2-2 TRBV9 TGTGCCAGCAGCGTCGGCGGGACCGGGGAGCTGTTTTTT CASSVGGTGELFF
. TRBD1 TRBJ1-1 TRBV18 TGTGCCAGCTCACGGACAGGGATGAACACTGAAGCTTTCTTT CASSRTGMNTEAFF
. . TRBJ2-5 TRBV30 TGTGCCTGGAGCACGCCAGGTGGCCGTCAAGGGACCCAGTACTTC CAWSTPGGRQGTQYF
. . TRBJ2-5 TRBV29-1 TGCAGCGTTGAAGTGGTGGGGGGGGCCCTTTTAGCAGAGACCCAGTACTTC CSVEVVGGALLAETQYF
once . TRBJ1-2 TRBV12-5 TGTGCTAGTGCGGTCAGGGCGGTCGAGGGCTACACCTTC CASAVRAVEGYTF
few TRBD1 TRBJ1-3 TRBV9 TGTGCCAGCCGCCGACAGGGGGGTCCTGGAAACACCATATATTTT CASRRQGGPGNTIYF
. . TRBJ2-1 TRBV14 TGTGCCAGCAGCCAAGCAGTTTACAATGAGCAGTTCTTC CASSQAVYNEQFF
. . TRBJ1-4 TRBV10-3 TGTGCCATCAGGTCACAGGAACAGGGTGAAAAACTGTTTTTT CAIRSQEQGEKLFF
. . TRBJ1-4 TRBV30 TGTGCCTGGCTAAGACGGGGGGGGAATGAAAAACTGTTTTTT CAWLRRGGNEKLFF
. TRBD2 TRBJ2-7 TRBV9 TGTGCCAGCAGCGTAGGTGGGACTAGCCTCTTAGGTGAGCAGTACTTC CASSVGGTSLLGEQYF
. . TRBJ1-1 TRBV5-4 TGTGCCAGCAGCTTTCAGGGAGGGAGTCGTACTGAAGCTTTCTTT CASSFQGGSRTEAFF
few . TRBJ2-7 TRBV5-1 TGCGCCAGCAGCGTAGGAACGACAGGTTCCTACGAGCAGTACTTC CASSVGTTGSYEQYF